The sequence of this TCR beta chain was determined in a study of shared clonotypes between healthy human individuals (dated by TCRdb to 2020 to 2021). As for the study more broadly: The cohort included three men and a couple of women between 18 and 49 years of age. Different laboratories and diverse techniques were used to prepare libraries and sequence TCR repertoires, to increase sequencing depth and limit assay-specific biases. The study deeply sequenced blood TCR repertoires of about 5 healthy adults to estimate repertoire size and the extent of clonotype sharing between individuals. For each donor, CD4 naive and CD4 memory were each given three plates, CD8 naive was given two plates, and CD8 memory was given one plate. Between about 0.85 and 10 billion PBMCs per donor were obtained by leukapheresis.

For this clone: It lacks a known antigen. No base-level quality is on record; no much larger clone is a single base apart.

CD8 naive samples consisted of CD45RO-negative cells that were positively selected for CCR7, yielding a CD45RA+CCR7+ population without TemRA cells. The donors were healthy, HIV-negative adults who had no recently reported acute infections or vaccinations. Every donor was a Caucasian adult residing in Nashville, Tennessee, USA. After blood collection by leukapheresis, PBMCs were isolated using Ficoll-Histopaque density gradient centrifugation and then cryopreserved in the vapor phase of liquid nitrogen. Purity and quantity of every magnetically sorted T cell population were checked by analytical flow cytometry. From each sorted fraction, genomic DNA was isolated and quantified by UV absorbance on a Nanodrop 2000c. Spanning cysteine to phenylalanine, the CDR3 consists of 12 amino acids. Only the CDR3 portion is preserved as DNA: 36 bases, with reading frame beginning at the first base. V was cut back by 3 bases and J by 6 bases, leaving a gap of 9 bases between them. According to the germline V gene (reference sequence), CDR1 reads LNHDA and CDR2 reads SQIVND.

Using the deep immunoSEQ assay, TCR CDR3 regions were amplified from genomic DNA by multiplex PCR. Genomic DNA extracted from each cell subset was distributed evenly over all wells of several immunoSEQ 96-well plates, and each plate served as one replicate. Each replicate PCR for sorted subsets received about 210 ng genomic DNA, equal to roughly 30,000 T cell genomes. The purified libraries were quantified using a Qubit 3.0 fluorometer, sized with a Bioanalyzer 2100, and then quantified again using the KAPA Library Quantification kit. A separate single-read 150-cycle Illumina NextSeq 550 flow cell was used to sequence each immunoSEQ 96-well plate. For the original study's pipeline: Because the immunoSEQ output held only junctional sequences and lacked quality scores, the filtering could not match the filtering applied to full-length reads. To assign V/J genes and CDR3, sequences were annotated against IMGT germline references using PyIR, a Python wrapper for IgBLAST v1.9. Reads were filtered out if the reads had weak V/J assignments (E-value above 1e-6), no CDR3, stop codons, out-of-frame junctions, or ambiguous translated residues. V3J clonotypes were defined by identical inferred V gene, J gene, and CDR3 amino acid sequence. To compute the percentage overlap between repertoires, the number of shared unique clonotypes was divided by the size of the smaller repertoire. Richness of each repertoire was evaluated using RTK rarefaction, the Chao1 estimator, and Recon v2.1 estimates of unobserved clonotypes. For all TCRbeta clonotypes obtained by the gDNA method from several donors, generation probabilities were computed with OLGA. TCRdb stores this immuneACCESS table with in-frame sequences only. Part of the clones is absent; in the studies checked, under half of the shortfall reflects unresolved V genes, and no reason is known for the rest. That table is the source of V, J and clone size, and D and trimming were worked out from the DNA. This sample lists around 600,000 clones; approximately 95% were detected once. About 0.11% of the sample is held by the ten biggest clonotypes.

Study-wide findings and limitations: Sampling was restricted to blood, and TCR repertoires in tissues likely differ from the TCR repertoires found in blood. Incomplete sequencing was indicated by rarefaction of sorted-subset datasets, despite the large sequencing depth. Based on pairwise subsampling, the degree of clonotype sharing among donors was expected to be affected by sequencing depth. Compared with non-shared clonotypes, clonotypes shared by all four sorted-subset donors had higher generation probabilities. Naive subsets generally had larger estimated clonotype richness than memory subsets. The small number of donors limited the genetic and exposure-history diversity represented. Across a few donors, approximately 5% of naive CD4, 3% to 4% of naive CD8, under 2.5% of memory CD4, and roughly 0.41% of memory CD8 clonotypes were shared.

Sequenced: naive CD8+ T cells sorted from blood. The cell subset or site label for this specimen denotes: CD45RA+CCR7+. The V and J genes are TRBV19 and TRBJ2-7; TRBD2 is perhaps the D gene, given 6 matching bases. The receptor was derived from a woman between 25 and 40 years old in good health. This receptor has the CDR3 CASSMGGTEQYF. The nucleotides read TGTGCCAGTAGTATGGGGGGTACCGAGCAGTACTTC.